This entry describes one T cell receptor beta chain. Trimming took off 3 bases at V and 4 bases at J, with 18 bases between the two ends. In germline, CDR1 is MNHEY, CDR2 SMNVEV (reference sequence). CDR3 length: 16 residues. The data were produced by immunoSEQ multiplex PCR, yet TCRdb's version contains in-frame clones alone and is incomplete. The data contain 45,000 to 75,000 clones, 70% to 90% of them singletons. The sample belongs to a study of blood T cell repertoires in COVID-19. This receptor was obtained from a man aged 60 to 75 with acute or convalescent COVID-19. The chain recombines TRBV27 with TRBJ1-2; D uncertain. Sequencing used peripheral blood. This CDR3 is CASSLRAARTFYGYTF. CDR3 nucleotide sequence: TGTGCCAGCAGTTTGAGGGCAGCCCGAACCTTCTATGGCTACACCTTC.